This T cell receptor (beta chain) stems from a study of T-cell memory formation after mild COVID-19. Study outcomes and limitations: While clones contracting from day 15 to 85 were balanced between CD4 and CD8, later expanders leaned CD4+. SARS-CoV-2 specificity of second-wave clones peaking day 37 was unconfirmed. Shrinking CD4+ clones were chiefly CM and EM; CD8+ ones were chiefly EMRA.

TCRdb passed the 5' RACE reads through MiXCR, listing each CDR3 protein once. The table includes some 97,000 distinct CDR3 sequences, around 10% detected once. The CDR3 is 16 amino acids. J was trimmed by 4 bases and V by 0 bases; bases with no gene match: 7. Germline lookup yields CDR1 DFQATT and CDR2 SNEGSKA (reference sequence). A word on this clonotype: Its specificity is not known.

The chain employs TRBV20-1 and TRBJ2-2; 8 bases map to TRBD2. This clonotype was obtained from a man aged 18 to 29 who had mild COVID-19 (a few samples of this study predate the infection). Cell type and time point are not known. The sequencing input was PBMCs or a T cell subset sorted from them (not recorded which). CDR3 in amino acids: CSARDRSGGRTGELFF. CDR3 nucleotides: TGCAGTGCTAGAGATCGGTCGGGGGGGCGCACCGGGGAGCTGTTTTTT.